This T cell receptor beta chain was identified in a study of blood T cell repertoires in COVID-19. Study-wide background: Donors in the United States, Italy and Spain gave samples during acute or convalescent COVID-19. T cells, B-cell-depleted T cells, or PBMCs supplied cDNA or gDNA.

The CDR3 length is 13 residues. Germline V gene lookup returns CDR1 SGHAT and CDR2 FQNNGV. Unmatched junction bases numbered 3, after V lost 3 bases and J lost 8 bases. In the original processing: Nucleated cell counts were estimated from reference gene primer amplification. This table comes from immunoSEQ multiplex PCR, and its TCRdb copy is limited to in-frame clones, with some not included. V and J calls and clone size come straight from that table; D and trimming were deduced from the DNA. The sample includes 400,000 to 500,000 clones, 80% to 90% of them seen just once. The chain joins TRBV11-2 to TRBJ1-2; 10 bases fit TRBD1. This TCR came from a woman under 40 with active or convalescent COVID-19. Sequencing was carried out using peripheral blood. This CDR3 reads CASSLTDRGGYTF. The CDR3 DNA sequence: TGTGCCAGCAGCTTGACGGACAGGGGGGGCTACACCTTC.